This T cell receptor beta chain was obtained from a study of CD8 T cells in ankylosing spondylitis. TCRdb itself ran the 5' RACE reads through MiXCR, one entry per CDR3 protein. The table shows around 230,000 distinct CDR3 sequences, with less than 9.5% occurring only once. General study findings and limits: Characteristic of ankylosing spondylitis blood, it appeared, was a TCR beta motif comprising several highly homologous variants. Reports say disease-linked clones showed up significantly more in matched ankylosing spondylitis synovial fluid.

This clonotype was observed at least ten times. Antigen: not known. This CDR3 comprises 16 residues. Germline trimming cut 1 base from V and 0 bases from J; bases unmatched to any gene: 3. Looked up from germline, CDR1 is SGHVT and CDR2 is SQSDAQ. The source of this sequence is a female donor with ankylosing spondylitis or in good health (not recorded which). The gene calls are TRBV7-4 and TRBJ1-5; 7 nucleotides agree with TRBD1. The sequencing sample was made of blood, either unsorted or a sorted T cell fraction (not recorded which). The CDR3 region has the DNA TGTGCCAGCAGCTTAGAACGACAGGGTAGCAATCAGCCCCAGCATTTT. It is translated as CASSLERQGSNQPQHF.